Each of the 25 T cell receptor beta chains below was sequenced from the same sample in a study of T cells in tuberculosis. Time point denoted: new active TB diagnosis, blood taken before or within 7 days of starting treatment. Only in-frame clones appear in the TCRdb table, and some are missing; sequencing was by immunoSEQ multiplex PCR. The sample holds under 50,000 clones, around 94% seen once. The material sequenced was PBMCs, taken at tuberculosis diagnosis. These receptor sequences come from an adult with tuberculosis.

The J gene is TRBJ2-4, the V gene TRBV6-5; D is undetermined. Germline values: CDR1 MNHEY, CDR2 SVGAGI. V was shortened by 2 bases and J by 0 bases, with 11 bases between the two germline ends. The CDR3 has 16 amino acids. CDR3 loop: CASSYPYKLAKNIQYF. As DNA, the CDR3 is TGTGCCAGCAGTTACCCGTATAAACTAGCCAAAAACATTCAGTACTTC.

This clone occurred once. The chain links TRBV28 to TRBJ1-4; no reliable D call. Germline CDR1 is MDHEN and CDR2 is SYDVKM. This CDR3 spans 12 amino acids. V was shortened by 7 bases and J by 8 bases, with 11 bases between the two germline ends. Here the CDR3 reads CASTRVEEKLFF. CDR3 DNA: TGTGCCAGCACCCGGGTCGAGGAAAAACTGTTTTTT.

CDR3 amino acids: CASSLAWSGGGTEAFF. In nucleotides, the CDR3 is TGTGCCAGCAGCTTAGCGTGGTCGGGGGGAGGCACTGAAGCTTTCTTT. J is TRBJ1-1 and V is TRBV7-2, with D perhaps TRBD1 (5 bases). Trimming took off 0 bases at V and 4 bases at J, with 15 bases between the two ends. CDR3 size: 16 residues. The V gene's germline CDR1 is SGHTA and CDR2 FQGNSA.

CDR3 sequence: CASSALNRVGFF. Here the CDR3 DNA reads TGTGCCAGCAGTGCCTTAAACAGGGTCGGATTCTTC. The V and J genes are TRBV6-1 and TRBJ2-1; the D gene is possibly TRBD1 (6 bases). This CDR3 is 12 amino acids long. Germline assignment: CDR1 MNHNS and CDR2 SASEGT. Trimming pared 4 bases from V and 16 bases from J, leaving 17 bases between.

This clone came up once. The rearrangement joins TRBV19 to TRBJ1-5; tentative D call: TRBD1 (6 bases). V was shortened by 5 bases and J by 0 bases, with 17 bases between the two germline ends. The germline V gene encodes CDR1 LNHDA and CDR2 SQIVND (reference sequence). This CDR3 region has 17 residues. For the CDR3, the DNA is TGTGCCAGTAGTCGGAGACAGGTACTAAATAGCAATCAGCCCCAGCATTTT. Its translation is CASSRRQVLNSNQPQHF.

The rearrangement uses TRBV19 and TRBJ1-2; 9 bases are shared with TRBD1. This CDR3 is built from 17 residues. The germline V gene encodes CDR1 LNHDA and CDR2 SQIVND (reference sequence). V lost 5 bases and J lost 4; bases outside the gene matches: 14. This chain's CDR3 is CASSSGTGIRLIYGYTF. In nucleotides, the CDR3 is TGTGCCAGTAGTTCCGGGACAGGGATAAGACTCATCTATGGCTACACCTTC.

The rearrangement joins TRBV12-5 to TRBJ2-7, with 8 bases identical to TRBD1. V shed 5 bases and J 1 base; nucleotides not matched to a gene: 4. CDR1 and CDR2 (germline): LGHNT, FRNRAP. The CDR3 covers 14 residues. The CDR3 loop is CASGLGTGSYEQYF. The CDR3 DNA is TGTGCTAGTGGTCTCGGGACAGGTTCCTACGAGCAGTACTTC. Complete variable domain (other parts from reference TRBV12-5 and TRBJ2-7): DARVTQTPRHKVTEMGQEVTMRCQPILGHNTVFWYRQTMMQGLELLAYFRNRAPLDDSGMPKDRFSAEMPDATLATLKIQPSEPRDSAVYFCASGLGTGSYEQYFGPGTRLTVT.

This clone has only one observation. For the CDR3, the DNA is TGTGCCTGGAGTATCGGACTGGAACCCAGCACAGATACGCAGTATTTT. Protein sequence: CAWSIGLEPSTDTQYF. The chain carries TRBV30 and TRBJ2-3, with D possibly matching TRBD2 (5 bases). The V and J ends lost 2 bases and 0 bases respectively, with 15 bases between them. The CDR3 is made up of 16 amino acids. In germline, CDR1 is GTSNPN, CDR2 SVGIG (reference sequence).

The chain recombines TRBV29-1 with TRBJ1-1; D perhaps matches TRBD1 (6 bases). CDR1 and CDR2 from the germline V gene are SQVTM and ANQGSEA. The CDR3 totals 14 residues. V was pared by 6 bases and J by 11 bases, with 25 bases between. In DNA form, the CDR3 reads TGCAGCGTGGAGACCCAGGGGTTTAACCCCAAGGCTTTCTTT. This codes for CSVETQGFNPKAFF. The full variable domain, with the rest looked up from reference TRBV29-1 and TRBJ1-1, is SAVISQKPSRDICQRGTSLTIQCQVDSQVTMMFWYRQQPGQSLTLIATANQGSEATYESGFVIDKFPISRPNLTFSTLTVSNMSPEDSSIYLCSVETQGFNPKAFFGQGTRLTVV.

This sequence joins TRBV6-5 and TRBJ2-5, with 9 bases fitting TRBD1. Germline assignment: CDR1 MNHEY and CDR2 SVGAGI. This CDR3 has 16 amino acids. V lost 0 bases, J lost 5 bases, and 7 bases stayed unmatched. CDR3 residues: CASSYSKTGGVETQYF. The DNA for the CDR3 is TGTGCCAGCAGTTACTCGAAAACAGGGGGCGTCGAGACCCAGTACTTC.

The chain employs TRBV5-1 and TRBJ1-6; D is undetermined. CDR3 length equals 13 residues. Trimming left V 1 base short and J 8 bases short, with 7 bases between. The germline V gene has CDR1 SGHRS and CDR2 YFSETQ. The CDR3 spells CASSLTDYSPLHF. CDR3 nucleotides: TGCGCCAGCAGCTTGACAGATTATTCACCCCTCCACTTT.

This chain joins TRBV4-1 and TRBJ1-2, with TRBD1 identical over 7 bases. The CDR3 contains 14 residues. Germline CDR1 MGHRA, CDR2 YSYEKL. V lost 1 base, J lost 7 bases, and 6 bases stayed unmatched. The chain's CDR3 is CASSQVDRASGYTF. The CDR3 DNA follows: TGCGCCAGCAGCCAAGTCGACAGGGCCTCTGGCTACACCTTC.

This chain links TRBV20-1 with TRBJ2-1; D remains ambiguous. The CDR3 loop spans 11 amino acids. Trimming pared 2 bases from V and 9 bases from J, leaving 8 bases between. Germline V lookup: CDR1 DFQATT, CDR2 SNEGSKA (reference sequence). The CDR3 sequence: CSARIQLEQFF. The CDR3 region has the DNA TGCAGTGCTAGAATACAGCTTGAGCAGTTCTTC.

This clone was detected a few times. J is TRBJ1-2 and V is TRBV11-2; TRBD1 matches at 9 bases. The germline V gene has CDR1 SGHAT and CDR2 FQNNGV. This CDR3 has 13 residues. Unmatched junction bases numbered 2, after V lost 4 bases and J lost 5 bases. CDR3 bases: TGTGCCAGCAGCTCAGGACAGGGGTATGGCTACACCTTC. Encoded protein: CASSSGQGYGYTF.

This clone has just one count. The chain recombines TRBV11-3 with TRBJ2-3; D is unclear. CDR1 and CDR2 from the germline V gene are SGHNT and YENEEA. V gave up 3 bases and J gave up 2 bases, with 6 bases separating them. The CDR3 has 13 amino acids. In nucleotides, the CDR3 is TGTGCCAGCAGCTTTCGCTACACAGATACGCAGTATTTT. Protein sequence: CASSFRYTDTQYF. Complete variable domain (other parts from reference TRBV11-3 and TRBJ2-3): EAGVVQSPRYKIIEKKQPVAFWCNPISGHNTLYWYLQNLGQGPELLIRYENEEAVDDSQLPKDRFSAERLKGVDSTLKIQPAELGDSAVYLCASSFRYTDTQYFGPGTRLTVL.

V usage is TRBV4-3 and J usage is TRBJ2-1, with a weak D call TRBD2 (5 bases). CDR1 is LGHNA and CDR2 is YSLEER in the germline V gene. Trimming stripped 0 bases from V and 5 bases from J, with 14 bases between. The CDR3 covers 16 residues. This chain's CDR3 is CASSQEARGLDNEQFF. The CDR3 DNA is TGCGCCAGCAGCCAAGAGGCACGCGGGTTGGACAATGAGCAGTTCTTC.

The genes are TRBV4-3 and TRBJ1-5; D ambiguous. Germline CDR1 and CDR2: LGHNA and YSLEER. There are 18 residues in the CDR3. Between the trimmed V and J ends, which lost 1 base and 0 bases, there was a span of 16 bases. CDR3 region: CASSQVAGTIYSNQPQHF. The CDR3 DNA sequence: TGCGCCAGCAGCCAAGTGGCAGGCACCATTTATAGCAATCAGCCCCAGCATTTT.

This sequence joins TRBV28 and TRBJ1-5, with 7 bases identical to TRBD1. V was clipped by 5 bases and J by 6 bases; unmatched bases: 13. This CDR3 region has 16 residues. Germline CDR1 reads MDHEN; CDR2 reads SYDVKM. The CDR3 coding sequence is TGTGCCAGCAGTGGCGTCTTGGTAGGGGGCGGTCAGCCCCAGCATTTT. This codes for CASSGVLVGGGQPQHF. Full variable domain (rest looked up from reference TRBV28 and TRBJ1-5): DVKVTQSSRYLVKRTGEKVFLECVQDMDHENMFWYRQDPGLGLRLIYFSYDVKMKEKGDIPEGYSVSREKKERFSLILESASTNQTSMYLCASSGVLVGGGQPQHFGDGTRLSIL.

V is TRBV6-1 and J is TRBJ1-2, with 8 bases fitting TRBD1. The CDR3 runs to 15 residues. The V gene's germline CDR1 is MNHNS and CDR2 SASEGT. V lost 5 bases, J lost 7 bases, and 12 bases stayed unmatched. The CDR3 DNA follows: TGTGCCAGCAGTCCCACGGACAGGGATGGAGGTGGCTACACCTTC. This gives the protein CASSPTDRDGGGYTF.

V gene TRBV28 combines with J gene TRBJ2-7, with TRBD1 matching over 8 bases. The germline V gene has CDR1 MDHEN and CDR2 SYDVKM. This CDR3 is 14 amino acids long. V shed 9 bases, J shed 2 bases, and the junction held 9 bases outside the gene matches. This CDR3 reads CASIGTGDTYEQYF. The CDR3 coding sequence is TGTGCCAGTATTGGGACAGGCGATACCTACGAGCAGTACTTC. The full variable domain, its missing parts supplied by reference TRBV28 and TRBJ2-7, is DVKVTQSSRYLVKRTGEKVFLECVQDMDHENMFWYRQDPGLGLRLIYFSYDVKMKEKGDIPEGYSVSREKKERFSLILESASTNQTSMYLCASIGTGDTYEQYFGPGTRLTVT.

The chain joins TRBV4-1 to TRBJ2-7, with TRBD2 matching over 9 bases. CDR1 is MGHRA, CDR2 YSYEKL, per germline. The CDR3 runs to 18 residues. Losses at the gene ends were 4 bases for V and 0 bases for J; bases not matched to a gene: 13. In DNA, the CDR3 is TGCGCCAGCAGCCGGATTGACTTCCTAGCGGGGAGCTCCTACGAGCAGTACTTC. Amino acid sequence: CASSRIDFLAGSSYEQYF.

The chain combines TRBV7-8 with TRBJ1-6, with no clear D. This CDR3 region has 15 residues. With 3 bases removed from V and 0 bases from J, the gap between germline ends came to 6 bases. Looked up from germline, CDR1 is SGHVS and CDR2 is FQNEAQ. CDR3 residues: CASSFASSYNSPLHF. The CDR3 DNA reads TGTGCCAGCAGCTTTGCGAGCTCCTATAATTCACCCCTCCACTTT. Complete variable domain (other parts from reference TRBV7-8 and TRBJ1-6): GAGVSQSPRYKVAKRGQDVALRCDPISGHVSLFWYQQALGQGPEFLTYFQNEAQLDKSGLPSDRFFAERPEGSVSTLKIQRTQQEDSAVYLCASSFASSYNSPLHFGNGTRLTVT.

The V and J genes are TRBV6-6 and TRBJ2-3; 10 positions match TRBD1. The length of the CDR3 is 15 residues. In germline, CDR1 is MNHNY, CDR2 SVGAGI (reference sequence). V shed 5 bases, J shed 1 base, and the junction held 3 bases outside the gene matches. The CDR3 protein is CASSLDRGRTDTQYF. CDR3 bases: TGTGCCAGCAGTCTCGACAGGGGGCGCACAGATACGCAGTATTTT.

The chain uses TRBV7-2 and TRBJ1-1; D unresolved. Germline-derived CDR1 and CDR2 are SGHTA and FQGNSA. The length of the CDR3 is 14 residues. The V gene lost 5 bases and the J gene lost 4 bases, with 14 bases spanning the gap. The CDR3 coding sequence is TGTGCCAGCAGCCCTAGTCGATTTGGCACTGAAGCTTTCTTT. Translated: CASSPSRFGTEAFF.

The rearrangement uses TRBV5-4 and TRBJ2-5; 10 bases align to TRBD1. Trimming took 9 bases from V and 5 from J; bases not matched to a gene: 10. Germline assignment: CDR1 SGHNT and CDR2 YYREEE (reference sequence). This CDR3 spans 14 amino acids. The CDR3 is CATQRDRGVETQYF. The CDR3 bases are TGTGCCACTCAACGGGACAGGGGAGTGGAGACCCAGTACTTC.